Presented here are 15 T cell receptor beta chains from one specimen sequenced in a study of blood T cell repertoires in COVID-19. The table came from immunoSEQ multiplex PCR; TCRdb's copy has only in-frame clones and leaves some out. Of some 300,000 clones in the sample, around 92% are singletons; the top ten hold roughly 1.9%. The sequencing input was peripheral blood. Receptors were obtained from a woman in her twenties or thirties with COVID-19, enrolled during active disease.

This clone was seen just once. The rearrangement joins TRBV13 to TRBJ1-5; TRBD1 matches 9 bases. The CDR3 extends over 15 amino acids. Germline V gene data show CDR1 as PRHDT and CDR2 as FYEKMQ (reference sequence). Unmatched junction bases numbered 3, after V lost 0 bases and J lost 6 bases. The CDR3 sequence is CASSLGTGGTQPQHF. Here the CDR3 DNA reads TGTGCCAGCAGCTTAGGGACAGGGGGAACTCAGCCCCAGCATTTT. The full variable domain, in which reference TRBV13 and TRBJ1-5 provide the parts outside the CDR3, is AAGVIQSPRHLIKEKRETATLKCYPIPRHDTVYWYQQGPGQDPQFLISFYEKMQSDKGSIPDRFSAQQFSDYHSELNMSSLELGDSALYFCASSLGTGGTQPQHFGDGTRLSIL.

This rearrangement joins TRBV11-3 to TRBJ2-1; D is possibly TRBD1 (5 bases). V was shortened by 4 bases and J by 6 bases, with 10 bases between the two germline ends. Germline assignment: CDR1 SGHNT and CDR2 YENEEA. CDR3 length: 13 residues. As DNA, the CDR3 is TGTGCCAGCAGCTCACAGGCCCCCAATGAGCAGTTCTTC. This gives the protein CASSSQAPNEQFF.

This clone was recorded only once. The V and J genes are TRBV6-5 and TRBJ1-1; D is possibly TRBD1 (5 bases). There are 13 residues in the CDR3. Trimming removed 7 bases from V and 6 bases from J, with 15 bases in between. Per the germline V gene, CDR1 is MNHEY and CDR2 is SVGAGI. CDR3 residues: CASKNGGFPEAFF. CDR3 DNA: TGTGCCAGCAAGAATGGGGGGTTCCCTGAAGCTTTCTTT.

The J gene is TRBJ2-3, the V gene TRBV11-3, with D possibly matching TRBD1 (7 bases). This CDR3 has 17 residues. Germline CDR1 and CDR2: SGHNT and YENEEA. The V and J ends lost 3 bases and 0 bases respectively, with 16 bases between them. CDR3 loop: CASSFRGTAASTDTQYF. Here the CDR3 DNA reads TGTGCCAGCAGCTTCCGCGGGACAGCCGCTAGCACAGATACGCAGTATTTT.

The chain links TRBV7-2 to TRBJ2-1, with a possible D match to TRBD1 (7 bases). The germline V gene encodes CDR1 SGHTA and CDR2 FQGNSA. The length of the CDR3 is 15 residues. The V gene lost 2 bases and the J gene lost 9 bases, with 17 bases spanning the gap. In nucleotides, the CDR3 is TGTGCCAGCAGCTTAACCCAGGGGGGCATATCTGAGCAGTTCTTC. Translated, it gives CASSLTQGGISEQFF. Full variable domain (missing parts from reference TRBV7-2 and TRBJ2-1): GAGVSQSPSNKVTEKGKDVELRCDPISGHTALYWYRQSLGQGLEFLIYFQGNSAPDKSGLPSDRFSAERTGGSVSTLTIQRTQQEDSAVYLCASSLTQGGISEQFFGPGTRLTVL.

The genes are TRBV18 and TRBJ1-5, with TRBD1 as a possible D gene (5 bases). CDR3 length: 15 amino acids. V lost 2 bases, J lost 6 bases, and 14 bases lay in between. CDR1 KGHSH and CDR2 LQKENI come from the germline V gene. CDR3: CASSPIAGNGQPQHF. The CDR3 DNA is TGTGCCAGCTCACCAATAGCAGGGAACGGTCAGCCCCAGCATTTT.

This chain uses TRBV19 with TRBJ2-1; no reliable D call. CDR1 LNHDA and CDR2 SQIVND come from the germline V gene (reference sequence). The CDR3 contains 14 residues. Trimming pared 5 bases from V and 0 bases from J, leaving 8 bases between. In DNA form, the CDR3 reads TGTGCCAGTAGTTACCGGAGCTCCTACAATGAGCAGTTCTTC. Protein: CASSYRSSYNEQFF.

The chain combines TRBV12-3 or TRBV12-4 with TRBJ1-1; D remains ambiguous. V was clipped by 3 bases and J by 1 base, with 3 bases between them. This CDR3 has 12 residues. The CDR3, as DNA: TGTGCCAGCAGTTTGAGGAACACTGAAGCTTTCTTT. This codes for CASSLRNTEAFF.

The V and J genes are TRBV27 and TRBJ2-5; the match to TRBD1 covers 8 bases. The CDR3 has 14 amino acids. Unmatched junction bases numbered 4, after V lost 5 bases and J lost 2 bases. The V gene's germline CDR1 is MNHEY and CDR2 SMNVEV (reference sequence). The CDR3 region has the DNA TGTGCCAGCAGTACCCGGGACAGGCAAGAGACCCAGTACTTC. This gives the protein CASSTRDRQETQYF.

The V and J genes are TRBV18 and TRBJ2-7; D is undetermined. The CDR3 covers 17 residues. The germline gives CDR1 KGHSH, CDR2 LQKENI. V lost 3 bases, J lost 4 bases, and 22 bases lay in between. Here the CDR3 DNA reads TGTGCCAGCTCACCTGAGACACCCCGGCTCCGAAATTACGAGCAGTACTTC. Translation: CASSPETPRLRNYEQYF.

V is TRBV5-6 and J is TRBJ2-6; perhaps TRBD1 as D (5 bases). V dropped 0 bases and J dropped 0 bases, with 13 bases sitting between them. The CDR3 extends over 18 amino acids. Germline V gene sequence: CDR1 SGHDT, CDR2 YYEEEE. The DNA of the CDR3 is TGTGCCAGCAGCTTGGTTACAGGCATGAGCTCTGGGGCCAACGTCCTGACTTTC. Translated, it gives CASSLVTGMSSGANVLTF.

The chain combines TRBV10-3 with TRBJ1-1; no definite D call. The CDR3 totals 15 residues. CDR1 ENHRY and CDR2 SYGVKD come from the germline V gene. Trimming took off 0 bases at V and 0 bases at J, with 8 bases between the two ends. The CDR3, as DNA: TGTGCCATCAGTGAGTCAGAGTTAATGAACACTGAAGCTTTCTTT. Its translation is CAISESELMNTEAFF.

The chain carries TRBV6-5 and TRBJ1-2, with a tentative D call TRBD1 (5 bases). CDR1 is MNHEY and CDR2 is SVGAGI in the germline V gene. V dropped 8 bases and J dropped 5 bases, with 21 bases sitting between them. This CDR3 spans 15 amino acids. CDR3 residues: CASFLGGGRSYGYTF. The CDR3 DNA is TGTGCCAGCTTCCTCGGGGGAGGGAGATCTTATGGCTACACCTTC.

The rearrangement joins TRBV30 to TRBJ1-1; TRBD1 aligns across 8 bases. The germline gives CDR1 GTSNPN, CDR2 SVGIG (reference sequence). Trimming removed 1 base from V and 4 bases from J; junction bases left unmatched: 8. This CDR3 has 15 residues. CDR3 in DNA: TGTGCCTGGAGTGGACAGGGGCTTCGAGTCACTGAAGCTTTCTTT. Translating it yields CAWSGQGLRVTEAFF. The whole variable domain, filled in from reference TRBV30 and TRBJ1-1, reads SQTIHQWPATLVQPVGSPLSLECTVEGTSNPNLYWYRQAAGRGLQLLFYSVGIGQISSEVPQNLSASRPQDRQFILSSKKLLLSDSGFYLCAWSGQGLRVTEAFFGQGTRLTVV.

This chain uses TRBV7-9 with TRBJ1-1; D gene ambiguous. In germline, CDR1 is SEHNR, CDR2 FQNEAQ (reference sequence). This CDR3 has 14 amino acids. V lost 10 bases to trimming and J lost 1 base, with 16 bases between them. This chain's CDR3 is CATSPTDSNTEAFF. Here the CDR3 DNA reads TGTGCCACCTCACCTACAGATTCGAACACTGAAGCTTTCTTT.